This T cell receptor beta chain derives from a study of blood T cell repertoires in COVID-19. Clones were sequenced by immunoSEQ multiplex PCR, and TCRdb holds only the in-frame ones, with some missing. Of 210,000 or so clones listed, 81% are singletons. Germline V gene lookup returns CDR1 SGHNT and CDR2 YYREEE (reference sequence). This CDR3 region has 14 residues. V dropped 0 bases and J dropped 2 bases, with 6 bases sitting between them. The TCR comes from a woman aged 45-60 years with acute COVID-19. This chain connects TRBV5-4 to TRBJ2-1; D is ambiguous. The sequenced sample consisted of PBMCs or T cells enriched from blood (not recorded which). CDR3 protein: CASSLGAPYNEQFF. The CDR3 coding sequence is TGTGCCAGCAGCTTGGGAGCCCCCTACAATGAGCAGTTCTTC. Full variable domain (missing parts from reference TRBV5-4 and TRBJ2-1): ETGVTQSPTHLIKTRGQQVTLRCSSQSGHNTVSWYQQALGQGPQFIFQYYREEENGRGNFPPRFSGLQFPNYSSELNVNALELDDSALYLCASSLGAPYNEQFFGPGTRLTVL.